This passage covers 30 T cell receptor beta chains from one sample sequenced in a study of cytomegalovirus exposure and HLA in healthy donors (dated by TCRdb to about 2017). The protocol used for the library was the immunoSEQ multiplex PCR assay. For the multiplex PCR, a mixture combining 60 forward primers for TCR Vbeta segments and 13 reverse primers for TCR Jbeta segments was used. The clones in this table, taken by TCRdb from immuneACCESS, are in-frame only. Not every clone is retained; where verified, under half of the shortfall comes from an unresolved V gene, and the cause of the rest is unknown. The sample records more than 95,000 clones, roughly 73% of which are singletons. The biggest ten clones account for approximately 4.3% of the sample. Sequencing input: PBMCs. The source of these receptors is a man aged 60-69 years in good health and CMV-seropositive.

This clone appeared a single time. The chain employs TRBV19 and TRBJ2-2, with 7 bases that match TRBD1. The V gene's germline CDR1 is LNHDA and CDR2 SQIVND (reference sequence). The CDR3 has 17 amino acids. The V gene end was trimmed by 6 bases and the J gene end by 0 bases; junction bases not matched to a gene: 10. The CDR3 region has the DNA TGTGCCAGTAGCAACAACCCGGGACAGCCGAACACCGGGGAGCTGTTTTTT. Encoded protein: CASSNNPGQPNTGELFF.

The V gene is TRBV7-3, the J gene TRBJ2-1; D possibly corresponds to TRBD1 (6 bases). The germline gives CDR1 SGHTA, CDR2 FQGTGA. The CDR3 length is 14 residues. V lost 5 bases, J lost 2 bases, and 10 bases lay in between. CDR3 region: CASSPTGTYNEQFF. The DNA of the CDR3 is TGTGCCAGCAGCCCTACAGGGACCTACAATGAGCAGTTCTTC.

The chain is built from TRBV19 and TRBJ2-7; 9 bases align to TRBD1. In germline, CDR1 is LNHDA, CDR2 SQIVND (reference sequence). The junction had 5 bases not matched to a gene; V was cut back by 4 bases and J by 4 bases. The length of the CDR3 is 14 residues. The DNA for the CDR3 is TGTGCCAGTAGTACCGGGACAGGGCGATACGAGCAGTACTTC. It yields the protein CASSTGTGRYEQYF.

The chain links TRBV10-3 to TRBJ2-5, with D maybe TRBD1 (6 bases). This CDR3 region has 13 residues. V lost 7 bases and J lost 6, with 15 bases in between. Germline V gene sequence: CDR1 ENHRY, CDR2 SYGVKD. The CDR3 DNA follows: TGTGCCATCAAGGGGGACAACGTAAAGACCCAGTACTTC. Amino acid sequence: CAIKGDNVKTQYF.

The V gene is TRBV5-1, the J gene TRBJ2-3; 9 bases line up with TRBD1. The CDR3 runs to 15 residues. CDR1 and CDR2 from the germline V gene are SGHRS and YFSETQ. The J segment lost 0 bases and the V segment lost 2 bases, leaving 1 base of the junction unmatched. The CDR3 loop is CASSLQGASTDTQYF. Written as DNA, the CDR3 is TGCGCCAGCAGCTTACAGGGGGCTAGCACAGATACGCAGTATTTT.

The V call is TRBV5-4, the J call TRBJ2-1, with 9 positions matching TRBD2. CDR1 SGHNT and CDR2 YYREEE come from the germline V gene (reference sequence). With V trimmed by 0 bases and J by 15 bases, 13 bases remained unmatched. The CDR3 runs 15 residues. Written as DNA, the CDR3 is TGTGCCAGCAGCTTGGCCGGAGCTAGCGGGGTGAAGCGGTTCTTC. This gives the protein CASSLAGASGVKRFF.

This chain uses TRBV27 with TRBJ1-2; maybe TRBD1 (5 bases). Trimming took off 8 bases at V and 5 bases at J, with 21 bases between the two ends. The CDR3 runs 15 residues. From germline, CDR1 is MNHEY and CDR2 SMNVEV (reference sequence). CDR3 in DNA: TGTGCCAGCTCCCAGGTGGGGCTACGAACTTATGGCTACACCTTC. Translated: CASSQVGLRTYGYTF.

V gene TRBV13 combines with J gene TRBJ1-6, with 8 bases aligning to TRBD1. Per germline, CDR1 PRHDT and CDR2 FYEKMQ (reference sequence). The CDR3 totals 15 residues. The J segment lost 10 bases and the V segment lost 5 bases, leaving 10 bases of the junction unmatched. The chain's CDR3 is CASSLRTGSGSPLHF. The CDR3 DNA follows: TGTGCCAGCAGCCTCCGGACAGGGAGCGGGTCACCCCTCCACTTT.

The gene calls are TRBV7-8 and TRBJ1-2; possibly TRBD1 for D (5 bases). Trimming removed 5 bases from V and 6 bases from J, with 22 bases in between. Germline CDR1 reads SGHVS; CDR2 reads FQNEAQ. The CDR3 covers 16 residues. The CDR3 here is CASSLGRRGRANGYTF. Here the CDR3 DNA reads TGTGCCAGCAGCCTCGGTCGGAGGGGCAGGGCCAATGGCTACACCTTC.

The rearrangement links TRBV18 to TRBJ2-7, with D possibly TRBD1 on 6 matching bases. The germline V and J ends were trimmed by 4 bases and 3 bases, with 7 bases remaining between them. Looked up from germline, CDR1 is KGHSH and CDR2 is LQKENI. This CDR3 is 12 amino acids long. The CDR3 protein is CASSQGVYEQYF. The CDR3 DNA reads as TGTGCCAGCTCACAGGGGGTCTACGAGCAGTACTTC. Filled out from reference TRBV18 and TRBJ2-7, the complete variable domain reads NAGVMQNPRHLVRRRGQEARLRCSPMKGHSHVYWYRQLPEEGLKFMVYLQKENIIDESGMPKERFSAEFPKEGPSILRIQQVVRGDSAAYFCASSQGVYEQYFGPGTRLTVT.

The gene calls are TRBV7-3 and TRBJ2-5; D remains unclear. This CDR3 contains 13 residues. The V gene's germline CDR1 is SGHTA and CDR2 FQGTGA. Trimming pared 4 bases from V and 3 bases from J, leaving 9 bases between. CDR3 region: CASSSGSEETQYF. CDR3 nucleotide sequence: TGTGCCAGCAGCTCCGGGTCTGAAGAGACCCAGTACTTC.

The rearrangement uses TRBV27 and TRBJ2-2, with TRBD2 matching 9 bases. The CDR3 length is 16 residues. Germline CDR1 and CDR2: MNHEY and SMNVEV (reference sequence). V lost 5 bases to trimming and J lost 1 base; unmatched junction nucleotides: 5. The CDR3 sequence: CASSLLAGWNTGELFF. CDR3 in DNA: TGTGCCAGCAGTCTCCTAGCGGGGTGGAACACCGGGGAGCTGTTTTTT.

The J gene is TRBJ2-3, the V gene TRBV5-1, with TRBD2 matching over 13 bases. The germline gives CDR1 SGHRS, CDR2 YFSETQ. J gave up 4 bases and V 0 bases, and 5 bases lay outside the gene matches. The CDR3 has 17 amino acids. CDR3 nucleotides: TGCGCCAGCAGCTTGGGTACAGGACTAGCGGGGGCAGATACGCAGTATTTT. It yields the protein CASSLGTGLAGADTQYF.

This clone was detected many times. The chain couples TRBV2 to TRBJ2-2; 7 bases map to TRBD2. The V gene's germline CDR1 is SNHLY and CDR2 FYNNEI. V gave up 4 bases and J gave up 5 bases; unmatched junction bases: 4. CDR3 size: 14 residues. DNA of the CDR3: TGTGCCAGCAGTGGGGGGGGGTGGACCGGGGAGCTGTTTTTT. Translating gives CASSGGGWTGELFF.

The J gene is TRBJ1-1, the V gene TRBV19; D is ambiguous. The CDR3 is 17 amino acids. Per the germline V gene, CDR1 is LNHDA and CDR2 is SQIVND (reference sequence). Trimming shortened V by 6 bases and J by 0 bases, and 20 bases separated the two germline ends. The CDR3 spells CASSAPRGGYVNTEAFF. As DNA, the CDR3 is TGTGCCAGTAGCGCACCCCGTGGCGGGTACGTGAACACTGAAGCTTTCTTT. Using reference TRBV19 and TRBJ1-1 for the parts outside the CDR3, the full variable domain is DGGITQSPKYLFRKEGQNVTLSCEQNLNHDAMYWYRQDPGQGLRLIYYSQIVNDFQKGDIAEGYSVSREKKESFPLTVTSAQKNPTAFYLCASSAPRGGYVNTEAFFGQGTRLTVV.

The CDR3 loop reads CASQRTGESIGGYTF. As DNA, the CDR3 is TGTGCCTCCCAGAGGACAGGGGAATCAATCGGTGGCTACACCTTC. The chain employs TRBV30 and TRBJ1-2, with TRBD1 matching 9 bases. The CDR3 spans 15 residues. The ends lost 7 bases at V and 7 bases at J; junction bases unmatched: 16. The germline CDR1 and CDR2 sequences are GTSNPN and SVGIG (reference sequence).

The chain recombines TRBV11-3 with TRBJ2-1; 7 positions agree with TRBD1. The V gene's germline CDR1 is SGHNT and CDR2 YENEEA. V shed 5 bases, J shed 0 bases, and the junction held 1 base outside the gene matches. The CDR3 sequence is 14 residues long. This CDR3 is CASSRDSSYNEQFF. The CDR3 nucleotides are TGTGCCAGCAGCCGGGACAGCTCCTACAATGAGCAGTTCTTC.

The chain links TRBV9 to TRBJ1-4; TRBD1 might be the D (6 bases). Germline CDR1 reads SGDLS; CDR2 reads YYNGEE. Trimming took off 0 bases at V and 5 bases at J, with 14 bases between the two ends. The CDR3 spans 16 residues. The CDR3 here is CASSVVSGGGNEKLFF. As DNA, the CDR3 is TGTGCCAGCAGCGTAGTGTCGGGGGGCGGAAATGAAAAACTGTTTTTT. Full variable domain (missing parts from reference TRBV9 and TRBJ1-4): DSGVTQTPKHLITATGQRVTLRCSPRSGDLSVYWYQQSLDQGLQFLIQYYNGEERAKGNILERFSAQQFPDLHSELNLSSLELGDSALYFCASSVVSGGGNEKLFFGSGTQLSVL.

J is TRBJ1-4 and V is TRBV5-1; D not resolved. Looked up from germline, CDR1 is SGHRS and CDR2 is YFSETQ. V was shortened by 0 bases and J by 5 bases, with 11 bases between the two germline ends. The CDR3 has 15 amino acids. CDR3 loop: CASSLAWQENEKLFF. The CDR3 DNA is TGCGCCAGCAGCTTGGCCTGGCAGGAAAATGAAAAACTGTTTTTT.

This chain connects TRBV18 to TRBJ1-2; 8 positions match TRBD1. V shed 4 bases and J 8 bases; nucleotides not matched to a gene: 12. CDR3 length: 15 residues. In germline, CDR1 is KGHSH, CDR2 LQKENI. This CDR3 is CASSREGQGPEGYTF. The CDR3 DNA is TGTGCCAGCTCACGAGAAGGACAGGGACCTGAGGGCTACACCTTC.

This clone was picked up many times. This chain connects TRBV19 to TRBJ2-3, with D perhaps matching TRBD1 (6 bases). The CDR3 contains 12 residues. Trimming stripped 7 bases from V and 4 bases from J, with 9 bases between. Per germline, CDR1 LNHDA and CDR2 SQIVND (reference sequence). The chain's CDR3 is CASMGASDTQYF. The CDR3 DNA follows: TGTGCCAGTATGGGGGCATCAGATACGCAGTATTTT.

The chain links TRBV9 to TRBJ2-1; D unresolved. The CDR3 has 15 residues. The V and J ends lost 0 bases and 0 bases respectively, with 7 bases between them. The germline V gene encodes CDR1 SGDLS and CDR2 YYNGEE. The CDR3 reads CASSVAPSSYNEQFF. In nucleotides, the CDR3 is TGTGCCAGCAGCGTAGCCCCTAGCTCCTACAATGAGCAGTTCTTC.

In its sample, this clone was seen once. The rearrangement links TRBV4-2 to TRBJ1-2; weak D call: TRBD1 (6 bases). Germline V gene sequence: CDR1 LGHNA, CDR2 YNFKEQ. Trimming pared 3 bases from V and 0 bases from J, leaving 8 bases between. CDR3 length equals 14 residues. This CDR3 reads CASSHGQSNYGYTF. CDR3 nucleotide sequence: TGTGCCAGCAGCCACGGACAGTCTAACTATGGCTACACCTTC.

This clone was detected only a few times. The chain recombines TRBV5-1 with TRBJ1-1; D ambiguous. V lost 0 bases, J lost 3 bases, and 12 bases lay in between. Germline values: CDR1 SGHRS, CDR2 YFSETQ. The CDR3 is 15 amino acids. DNA for the CDR3: TGCGCCAGCAGCTTGGTCGTCGGCGGAGACACTGAAGCTTTCTTT. Translation: CASSLVVGGDTEAFF.

This clone was detected only once. CDR3 bases: TGTGCCAGCAGCTTAACGAGTGGAGGGGGGGACGCTCATACGCAGTATTTT. Translated: CASSLTSGGGDAHTQYF. This chain connects TRBV7-3 to TRBJ2-3, with a possible D match to TRBD2 (7 bases). Trimming took 0 bases from V and 7 from J, leaving 20 bases between them. This CDR3 region has 17 residues. Germline CDR1 and CDR2: SGHTA and FQGTGA.

The rearrangement links TRBV7-8 to TRBJ1-1; 10 nucleotides match TRBD1. This CDR3 comprises 14 residues. V trimming: 6 bases; J trimming: 3 bases; junction bases outside the gene matches: 4. Germline V gene lookup returns CDR1 SGHVS and CDR2 FQNEAQ. The CDR3 loop is CASRRTGGDTEAFF. The CDR3 region has the DNA TGTGCCAGCAGACGGACAGGGGGGGACACTGAAGCTTTCTTT.

The sample holds many counts of this clone. V gene TRBV4-1 combines with J gene TRBJ1-3; maybe TRBD1 (5 bases). V was pared by 2 bases and J by 0 bases, with 8 bases between. CDR1 and CDR2 (germline): MGHRA, YSYEKL. The CDR3 extends over 15 amino acids. The CDR3 sequence: CASSQLQVSGNTIYF. CDR3 DNA sequence: TGCGCCAGCAGCCAATTACAGGTCTCTGGAAACACCATATATTTT.

This clone was recorded a few times. This chain uses TRBV28 with TRBJ1-1; 9 positions agree with TRBD1. Trimming cost V 5 bases and J 4 bases; bases outside gene matches: 5. CDR3 length equals 14 residues. Germline CDR1 reads MDHEN; CDR2 reads SYDVKM. CDR3: CASSAGQGTTEAFF. The CDR3, as DNA: TGTGCCAGCAGTGCGGGACAGGGTACCACTGAAGCTTTCTTT.

The chain carries TRBV5-1 and TRBJ2-1; TRBD1 matches at 9 bases. Germline-derived CDR1 and CDR2 are SGHRS and YFSETQ. The J segment lost 6 bases and the V segment lost 0 bases, leaving 4 bases of the junction unmatched. This CDR3 has 15 amino acids. The CDR3 DNA reads as TGCGCCAGCAGCTTGGTACTGGGACAGGGCAATGAGCAGTTCTTC. Its translation: CASSLVLGQGNEQFF. The full variable domain, in which reference TRBV5-1 and TRBJ2-1 provide the parts outside the CDR3, is KAGVTQTPRYLIKTRGQQVTLSCSPISGHRSVSWYQQTPGQGLQFLFEYFSETQRNKGNFPGRFSGRQFSNSRSEMNVSTLELGDSALYLCASSLVLGQGNEQFFGPGTRLTVL.

The CDR3 here is CASSIKGSLNTEAFF. DNA for the CDR3: TGTGCCAGTAGTATAAAGGGGTCATTGAACACTGAAGCTTTCTTT. This rearrangement joins TRBV19 to TRBJ1-1; the D gene is possibly TRBD1 (5 bases). Trimming stripped 2 bases from V and 0 bases from J, with 10 bases between. This CDR3 is 15 amino acids long. The germline CDR1 and CDR2 sequences are LNHDA and SQIVND (reference sequence).